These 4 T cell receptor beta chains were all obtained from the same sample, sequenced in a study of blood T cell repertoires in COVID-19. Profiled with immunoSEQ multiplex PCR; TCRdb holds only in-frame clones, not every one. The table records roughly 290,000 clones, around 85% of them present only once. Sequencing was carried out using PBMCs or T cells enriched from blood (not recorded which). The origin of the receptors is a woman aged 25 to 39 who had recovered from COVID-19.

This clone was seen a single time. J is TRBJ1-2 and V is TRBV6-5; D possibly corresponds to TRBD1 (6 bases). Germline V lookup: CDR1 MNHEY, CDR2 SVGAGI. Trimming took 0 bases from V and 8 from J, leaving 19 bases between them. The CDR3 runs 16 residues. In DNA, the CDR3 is TGTGCCAGCAGTTACTCCAGGGGCGATTACCTATGGGGCTACACCTTC. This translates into CASSYSRGDYLWGYTF.

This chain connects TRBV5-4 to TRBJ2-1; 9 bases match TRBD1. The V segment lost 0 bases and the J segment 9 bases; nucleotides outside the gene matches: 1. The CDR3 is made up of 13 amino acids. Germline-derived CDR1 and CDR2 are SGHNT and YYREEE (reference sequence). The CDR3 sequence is CASSLGDRVEQFF. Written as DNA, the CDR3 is TGTGCCAGCAGCTTGGGGGACAGGGTTGAGCAGTTCTTC.

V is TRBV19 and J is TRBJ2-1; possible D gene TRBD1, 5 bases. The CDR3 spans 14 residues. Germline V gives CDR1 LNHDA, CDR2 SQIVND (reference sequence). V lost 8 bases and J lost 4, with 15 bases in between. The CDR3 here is CASLLPGSYNEQFF. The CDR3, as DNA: TGTGCCAGTCTCCTGCCAGGGTCTTACAATGAGCAGTTCTTC.

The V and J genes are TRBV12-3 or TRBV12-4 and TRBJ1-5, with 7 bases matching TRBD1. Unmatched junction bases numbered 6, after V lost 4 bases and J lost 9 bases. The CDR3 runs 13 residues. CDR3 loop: CASSSDRVRPQHF. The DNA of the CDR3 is TGTGCCAGCAGTTCCGACAGGGTCCGGCCCCAGCATTTT.